This T cell receptor (beta chain) is from a study of T cell responses to AZD1222 COVID-19 vaccine. Researchers grouped second doses given at about 4 or about 12 weeks into one pool. Repertoires were generated with immunoSEQ multiplex PCR, while TCRdb's copy carries only in-frame clones and drops some. The sample holds about 56,000 clones, around nine tenths seen once. This clone was detected a few times. The antigen remains unidentified. Looked up from germline, CDR1 is KGHDR and CDR2 is SFDVKD. CDR3 length: 13 residues. Trimming took 10 bases from V and 4 from J, leaving 16 bases between them. Whole-study findings and limits: The peak T cell response came first, and repertoires were sampled only after it. Females made up more of the donors, who were largely white British, and clonal diversity may have come out too low.

This receptor was obtained from an adult who received the AZD1222 COVID-19 vaccine. Sequencing used peripheral blood, obtained 28 days after the second AZD1222 dose. This chain connects TRBV24-1 to TRBJ2-7; D might be TRBD2 (6 bases). In DNA, the CDR3 is TGTGCCACTTCCCCGGGGGAGCGGTACGAGCAGTACTTC. Its translation: CATSPGERYEQYF.